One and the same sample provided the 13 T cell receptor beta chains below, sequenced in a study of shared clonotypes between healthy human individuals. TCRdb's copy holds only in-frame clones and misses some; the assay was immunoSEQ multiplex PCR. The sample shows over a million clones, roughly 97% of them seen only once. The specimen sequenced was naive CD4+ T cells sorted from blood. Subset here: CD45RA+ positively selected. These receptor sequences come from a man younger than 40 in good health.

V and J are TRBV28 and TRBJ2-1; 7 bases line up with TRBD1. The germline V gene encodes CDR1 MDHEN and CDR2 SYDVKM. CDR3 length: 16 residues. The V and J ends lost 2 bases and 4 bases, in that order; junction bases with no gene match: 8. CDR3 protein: CASSLEWTGVYNEQFF. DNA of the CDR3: TGTGCCAGCAGTTTAGAGTGGACAGGTGTATACAATGAGCAGTTCTTC.

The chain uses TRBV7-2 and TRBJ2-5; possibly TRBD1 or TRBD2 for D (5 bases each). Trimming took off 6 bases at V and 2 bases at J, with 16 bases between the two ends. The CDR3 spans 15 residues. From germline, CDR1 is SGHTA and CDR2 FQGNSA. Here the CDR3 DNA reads TGTGCCAGCAGTCCTCCGGGACGGTTGCAAGAGACCCAGTACTTC. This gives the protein CASSPPGRLQETQYF. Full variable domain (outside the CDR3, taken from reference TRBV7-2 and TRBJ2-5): GAGVSQSPSNKVTEKGKDVELRCDPISGHTALYWYRQSLGQGLEFLIYFQGNSAPDKSGLPSDRFSAERTGGSVSTLTIQRTQQEDSAVYLCASSPPGRLQETQYFGPGTRLLVL.

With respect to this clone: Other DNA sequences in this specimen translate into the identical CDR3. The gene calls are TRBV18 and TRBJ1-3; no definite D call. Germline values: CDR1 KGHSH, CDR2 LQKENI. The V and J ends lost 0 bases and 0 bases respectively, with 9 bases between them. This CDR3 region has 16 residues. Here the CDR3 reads CASSPPGRGSGNTIYF. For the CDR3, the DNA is TGTGCCAGCTCACCACCGGGCAGAGGCTCTGGAAACACCATATATTTT.

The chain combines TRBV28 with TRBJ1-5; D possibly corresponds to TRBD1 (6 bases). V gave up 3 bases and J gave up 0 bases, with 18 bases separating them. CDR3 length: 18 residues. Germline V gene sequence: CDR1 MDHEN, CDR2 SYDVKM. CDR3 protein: CASSLDRPKYYSNQPQHF. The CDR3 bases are TGTGCCAGCAGTTTGGACAGACCGAAGTATTATAGCAATCAGCCCCAGCATTTT. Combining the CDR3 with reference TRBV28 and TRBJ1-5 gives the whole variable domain DVKVTQSSRYLVKRTGEKVFLECVQDMDHENMFWYRQDPGLGLRLIYFSYDVKMKEKGDIPEGYSVSREKKERFSLILESASTNQTSMYLCASSLDRPKYYSNQPQHFGDGTRLSIL.

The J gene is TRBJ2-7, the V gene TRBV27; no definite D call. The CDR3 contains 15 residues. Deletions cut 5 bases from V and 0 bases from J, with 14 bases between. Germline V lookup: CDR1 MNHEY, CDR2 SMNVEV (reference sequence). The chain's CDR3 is CASSRTPRTSYEQYF. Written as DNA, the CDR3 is TGTGCCAGCAGTAGGACCCCTAGGACCTCCTACGAGCAGTACTTC.

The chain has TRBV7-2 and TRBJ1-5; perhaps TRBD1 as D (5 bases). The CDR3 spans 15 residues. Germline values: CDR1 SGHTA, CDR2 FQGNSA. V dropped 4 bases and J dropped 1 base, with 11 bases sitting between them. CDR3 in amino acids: CASSSPGLSNQPQHF. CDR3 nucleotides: TGTGCCAGCAGCTCGCCGGGACTAAGCAATCAGCCCCAGCATTTT.

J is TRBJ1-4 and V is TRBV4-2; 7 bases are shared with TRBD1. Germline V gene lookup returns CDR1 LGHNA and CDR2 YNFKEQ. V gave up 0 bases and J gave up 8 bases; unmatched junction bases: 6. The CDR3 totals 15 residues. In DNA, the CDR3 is TGTGCCAGCAGCCAAGAAAAGGGGGCCGGGGAAAAACTGTTTTTT. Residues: CASSQEKGAGEKLFF.

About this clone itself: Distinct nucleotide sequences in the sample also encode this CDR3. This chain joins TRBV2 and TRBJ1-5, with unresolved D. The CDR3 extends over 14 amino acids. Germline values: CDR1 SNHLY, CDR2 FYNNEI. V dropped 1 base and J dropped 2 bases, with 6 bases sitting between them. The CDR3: CASSEDRGNQPQHF. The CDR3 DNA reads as TGTGCCAGCAGTGAAGATAGGGGCAATCAGCCCCAGCATTTT.

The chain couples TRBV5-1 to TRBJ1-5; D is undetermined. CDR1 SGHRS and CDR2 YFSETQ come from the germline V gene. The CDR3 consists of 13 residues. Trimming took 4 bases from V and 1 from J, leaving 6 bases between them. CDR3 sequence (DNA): TGCGCCAGCAGCAGGGCAAGCAATCAGCCCCAGCATTTT. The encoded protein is CASSRASNQPQHF.

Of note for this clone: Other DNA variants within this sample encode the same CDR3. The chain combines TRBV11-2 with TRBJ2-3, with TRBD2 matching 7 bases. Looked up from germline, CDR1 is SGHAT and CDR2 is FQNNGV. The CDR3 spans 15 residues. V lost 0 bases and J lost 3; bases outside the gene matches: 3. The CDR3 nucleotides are TGTGCCAGCAGCTTAGACCGCGGGAGTACAGATACGCAGTATTTT. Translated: CASSLDRGSTDTQYF.

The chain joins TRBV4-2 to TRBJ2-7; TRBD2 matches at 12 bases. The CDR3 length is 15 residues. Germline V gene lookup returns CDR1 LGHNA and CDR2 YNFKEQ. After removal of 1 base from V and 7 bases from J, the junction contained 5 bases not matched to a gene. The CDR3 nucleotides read TGTGCCAGCAGCCAAGTGACTAGCGGGAGCTTAGAGCAGTACTTC. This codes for CASSQVTSGSLEQYF.

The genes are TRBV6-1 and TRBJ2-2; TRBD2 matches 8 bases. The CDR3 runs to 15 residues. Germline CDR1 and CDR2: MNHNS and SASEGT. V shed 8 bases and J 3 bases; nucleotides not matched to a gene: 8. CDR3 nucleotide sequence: TGTGCCAGCGGGGGGGTAGCGGGGTACACCGGGGAGCTGTTTTTT. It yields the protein CASGGVAGYTGELFF.

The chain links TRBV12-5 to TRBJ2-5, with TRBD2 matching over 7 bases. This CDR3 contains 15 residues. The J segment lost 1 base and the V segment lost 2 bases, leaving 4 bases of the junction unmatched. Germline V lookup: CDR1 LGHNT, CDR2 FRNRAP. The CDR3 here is CASGLKRTSQETQYF. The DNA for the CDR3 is TGTGCTAGTGGTTTGAAACGGACTAGCCAAGAGACCCAGTACTTC.